This TCR beta chain comes out of a study of T cells in women clearing cervical HPV infection. Study-level information: Donors had HPV16-related CIN3 or worse; 2 had invasive cancer. HLA type stays a possible confounder, typing being limited. Case blood drawn at lesion detection; control blood after infection cleared. Study-wide results and limits: Repertoire richness, not evenness, was significantly elevated in CIN3+ cases versus controls.

Clones were read by immunoSEQ multiplex PCR, and TCRdb kept only the in-frame ones, dropping some. The sample totals 25,000 to 30,000 clones. CDR1 is SGHVS and CDR2 is FQNEAQ in the germline V gene. The CDR3 extends over 14 amino acids. V shed 1 base and J shed 4 bases, with 10 bases lying between them. As for this clone: Its target is unknown. The sequenced fragment ends 3 residues before the CDR3 boundary, so the rest is inferred from the germline J gene.

The sequence was collected from a woman aged 18 to 75 with a cervical HPV16 infection that either progressed to CIN3+ or cleared (not recorded which). This chain joins TRBV7-8 and TRBJ1-2; weak D call: TRBD1 (5 bases). Material: blood buffy coat. The DNA read from the CDR3 is TGTGCCAGCAGCTTAGGAGAAGACAGCTATGGC. It encodes CASSLGEDSYG. The CDR3, in full, reads CASSLGEDSYGYTF.